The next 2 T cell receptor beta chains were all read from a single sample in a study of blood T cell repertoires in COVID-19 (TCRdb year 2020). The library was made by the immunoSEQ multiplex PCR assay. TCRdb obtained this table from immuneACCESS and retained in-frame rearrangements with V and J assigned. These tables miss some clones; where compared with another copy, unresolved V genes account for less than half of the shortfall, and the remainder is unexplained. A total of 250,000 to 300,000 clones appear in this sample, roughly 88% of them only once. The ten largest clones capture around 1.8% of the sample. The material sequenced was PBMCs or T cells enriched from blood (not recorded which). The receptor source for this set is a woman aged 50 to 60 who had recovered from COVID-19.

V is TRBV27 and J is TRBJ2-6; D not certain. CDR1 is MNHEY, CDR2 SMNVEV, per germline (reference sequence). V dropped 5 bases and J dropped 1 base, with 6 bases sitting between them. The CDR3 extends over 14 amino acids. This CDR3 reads CASSEWSGANVLTF. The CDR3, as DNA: TGTGCCAGCAGTGAGTGGTCTGGGGCCAACGTCCTGACTTTC.

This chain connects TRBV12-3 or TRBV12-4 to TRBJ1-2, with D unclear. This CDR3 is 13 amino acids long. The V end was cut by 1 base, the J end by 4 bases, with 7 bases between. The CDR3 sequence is CASSLGDGYGYTF. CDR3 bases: TGTGCCAGCAGTTTAGGAGATGGCTATGGCTACACCTTC.